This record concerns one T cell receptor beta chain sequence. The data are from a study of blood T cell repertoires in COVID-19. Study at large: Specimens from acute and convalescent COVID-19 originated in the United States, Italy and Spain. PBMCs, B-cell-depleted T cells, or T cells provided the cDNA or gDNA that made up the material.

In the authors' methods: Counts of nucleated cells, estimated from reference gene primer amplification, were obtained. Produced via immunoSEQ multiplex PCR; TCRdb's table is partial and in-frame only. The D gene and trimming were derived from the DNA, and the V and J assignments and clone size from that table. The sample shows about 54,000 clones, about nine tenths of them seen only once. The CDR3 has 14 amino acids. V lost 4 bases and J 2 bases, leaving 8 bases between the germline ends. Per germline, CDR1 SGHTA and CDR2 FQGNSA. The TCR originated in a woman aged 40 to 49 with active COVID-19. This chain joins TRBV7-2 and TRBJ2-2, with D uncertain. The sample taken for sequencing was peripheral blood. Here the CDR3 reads CASSSAANTGELFF. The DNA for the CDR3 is TGTGCCAGCAGCTCGGCGGCAAACACCGGGGAGCTGTTTTTT.